This TCR beta chain was profiled in a study of blood T cell repertoires in COVID-19. Study background: Both acute and convalescent COVID-19 samples were obtained from the United States, Italy and Spain. From T cells, B-cell-depleted T cells, or PBMCs came the material, which was cDNA or gDNA.

As originally analysed: Using reference gene primer amplification, nucleated cell counts were estimated. TCRdb's table, derived via immunoSEQ multiplex PCR, lists solely in-frame clones and lacks some. V, J and clone size reflect that table, while D and trimming were determined from the DNA. The table lists 120,000 to 150,000 clones, about four fifths of them singletons, with roughly 8.4% in the top ten. The CDR3 has 17 residues. Germline V CDR1 and CDR2: LGHDT, YNNKEL (reference sequence). Unmatched junction bases numbered 4, after V lost 4 bases and J lost 4 bases. Input material: peripheral blood. V is TRBV3-1 (or the pseudogene TRBV3-2) and J is TRBJ2-2; TRBD2 agrees at 15 bases. This clonotype was obtained from a human donor with acute or convalescent COVID-19. The donor label of this sample is uncertain. CDR3 region: CASSLGLAGGRTGELFF. CDR3 in DNA: TGTGCCAGCAGCCTTGGACTAGCGGGGGGGCGCACCGGGGAGCTGTTTTTT.